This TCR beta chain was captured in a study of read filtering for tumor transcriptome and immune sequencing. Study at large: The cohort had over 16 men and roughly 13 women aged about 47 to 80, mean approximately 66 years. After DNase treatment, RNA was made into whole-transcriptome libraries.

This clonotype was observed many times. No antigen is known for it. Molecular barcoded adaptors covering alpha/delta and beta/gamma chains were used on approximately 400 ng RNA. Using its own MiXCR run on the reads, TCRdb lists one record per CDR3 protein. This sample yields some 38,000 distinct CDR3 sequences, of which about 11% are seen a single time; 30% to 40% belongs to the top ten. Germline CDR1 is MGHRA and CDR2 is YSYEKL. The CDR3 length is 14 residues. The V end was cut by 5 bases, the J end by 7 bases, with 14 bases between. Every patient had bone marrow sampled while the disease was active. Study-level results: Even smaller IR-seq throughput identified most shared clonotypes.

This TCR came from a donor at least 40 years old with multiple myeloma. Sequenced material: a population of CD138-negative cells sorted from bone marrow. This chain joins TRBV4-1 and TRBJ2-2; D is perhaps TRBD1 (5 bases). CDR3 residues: CASSIRVLVGELFF. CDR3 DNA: TGCGCCAGCAGCATCAGGGTACTGGTCGGGGAGCTGTTTTTT.